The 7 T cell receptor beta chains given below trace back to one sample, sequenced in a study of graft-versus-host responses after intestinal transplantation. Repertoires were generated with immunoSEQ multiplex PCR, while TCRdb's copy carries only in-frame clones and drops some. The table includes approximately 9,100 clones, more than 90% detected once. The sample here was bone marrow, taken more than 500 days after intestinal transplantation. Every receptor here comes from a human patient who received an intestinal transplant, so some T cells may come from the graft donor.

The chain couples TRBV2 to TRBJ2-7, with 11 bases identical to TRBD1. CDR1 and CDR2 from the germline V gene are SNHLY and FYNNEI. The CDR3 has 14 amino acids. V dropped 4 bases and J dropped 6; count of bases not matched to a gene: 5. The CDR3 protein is CASSASGTGGEQYF. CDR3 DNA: TGTGCCAGCAGTGCTTCGGGGACAGGGGGCGAGCAGTACTTC.

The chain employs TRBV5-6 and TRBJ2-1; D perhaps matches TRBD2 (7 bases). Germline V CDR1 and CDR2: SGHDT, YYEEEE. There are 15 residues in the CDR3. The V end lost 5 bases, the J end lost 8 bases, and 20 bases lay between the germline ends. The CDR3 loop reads CASRNKRDMQDEQFF. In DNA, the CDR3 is TGTGCCAGCAGGAACAAGCGGGACATGCAGGATGAGCAGTTCTTC.

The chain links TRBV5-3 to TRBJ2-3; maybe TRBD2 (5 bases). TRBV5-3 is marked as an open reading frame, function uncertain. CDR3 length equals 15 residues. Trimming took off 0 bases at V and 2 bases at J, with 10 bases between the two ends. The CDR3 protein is CARSLAGLHTDTQYF. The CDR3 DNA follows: TGTGCCAGAAGCTTGGCTGGACTCCACACAGATACGCAGTATTTT.

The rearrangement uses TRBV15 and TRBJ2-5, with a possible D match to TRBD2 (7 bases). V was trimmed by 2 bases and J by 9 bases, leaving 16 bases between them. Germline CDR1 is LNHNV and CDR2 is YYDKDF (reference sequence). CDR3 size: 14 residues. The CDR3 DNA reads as TGTGCCACCAGCAGAAGTCGGGGGGCCCTTCCCCAGTACTTC. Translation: CATSRSRGALPQYF.

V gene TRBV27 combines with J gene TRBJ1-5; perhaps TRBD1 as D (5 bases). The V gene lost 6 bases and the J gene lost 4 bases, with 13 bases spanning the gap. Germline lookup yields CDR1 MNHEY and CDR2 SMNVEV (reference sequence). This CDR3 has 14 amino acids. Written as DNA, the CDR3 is TGTGCCAGCAGACCCACGGGGGTTAATCAGCCCCAGCATTTT. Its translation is CASRPTGVNQPQHF.

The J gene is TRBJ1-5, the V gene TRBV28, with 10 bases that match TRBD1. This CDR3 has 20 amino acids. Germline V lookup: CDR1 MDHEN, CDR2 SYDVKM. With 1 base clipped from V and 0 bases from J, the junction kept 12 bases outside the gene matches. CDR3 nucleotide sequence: TGTGCCAGCAGTTTATTTGGGGACAGGGGTCTCCGTTATAGCAATCAGCCCCAGCATTTT. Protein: CASSLFGDRGLRYSNQPQHF.

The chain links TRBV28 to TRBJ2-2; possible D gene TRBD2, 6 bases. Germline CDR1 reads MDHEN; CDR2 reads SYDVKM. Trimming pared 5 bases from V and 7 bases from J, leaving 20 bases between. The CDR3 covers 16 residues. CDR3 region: CASSAGWRGSLGELFF. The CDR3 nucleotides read TGTGCCAGCAGTGCCGGTTGGCGGGGCAGCCTCGGGGAGCTGTTTTTT.